These 17 T cell receptor beta chains were sequenced from one sample in a study of cytomegalovirus exposure and HLA in healthy donors. Libraries were prepared by immunoSEQ multiplex PCR; TCRdb keeps only in-frame clonotypes and omits some of them. The data show some 50,000 clones, with over 85% seen just once and around 5.8% held by the top ten. The sample consisted of PBMCs. The source of these receptors is a woman aged 18 to 35 in good health and CMV-seronegative.

The rearrangement joins TRBV19 to TRBJ2-1, with D perhaps matching TRBD1 (6 bases). The length of the CDR3 is 13 residues. Per the germline V gene, CDR1 is LNHDA and CDR2 is SQIVND (reference sequence). With 8 bases removed from V and 0 bases from J, the gap between germline ends came to 8 bases. CDR3 sequence (DNA): TGTGCCAGTGGGACAAGCTCCTACAATGAGCAGTTCTTC. It translates to CASGTSSYNEQFF.

The chain joins TRBV19 to TRBJ2-2; no clear D gene. The CDR3 length is 12 residues. Germline loops: CDR1 LNHDA, CDR2 SQIVND (reference sequence). V was clipped by 6 bases and J by 5 bases, with 7 bases between them. CDR3 sequence (DNA): TGTGCCAGTAGGGAGAGGACCGGGGAGCTGTTTTTT. Protein sequence: CASRERTGELFF.

The chain carries TRBV2 and TRBJ1-5, with 9 positions matching TRBD1. From germline, CDR1 is SNHLY and CDR2 FYNNEI. V gave up 5 bases and J gave up 6 bases; unmatched junction bases: 5. This CDR3 has 14 residues. As DNA, the CDR3 is TGTGCCAGCAGTCAGGGACAGGGATTTCAGCCCCAGCATTTT. Its translation is CASSQGQGFQPQHF.

The chain has TRBV5-6 and TRBJ2-7, with TRBD1 matching 9 bases. The junction had 10 bases not matched to a gene; V was cut back by 4 bases and J by 2 bases. CDR1 and CDR2 from the germline V gene are SGHDT and YYEEEE. CDR3 length: 16 amino acids. The chain's CDR3 is CASSPEGQGFPYEQYF. Here the CDR3 DNA reads TGTGCCAGCAGCCCGGAAGGACAGGGGTTTCCCTACGAGCAGTACTTC.

This clone is a singleton in its sample. The V and J genes are TRBV18 and TRBJ1-1; unclear D gene. Germline V CDR1 and CDR2: KGHSH, LQKENI. The CDR3 is 14 amino acids. Trimming stripped 1 base from V and 1 base from J, with 7 bases between. The CDR3 protein is CASSPLTRNTEAFF. For the CDR3, the DNA is TGTGCCAGCTCACCACTGACTAGGAACACTGAAGCTTTCTTT.

The CDR3, as DNA: TGTGCCAGCAGCCAAGGGGGAGGGTTGAACACTGAAGCTTTCTTT. Protein sequence: CASSQGGGLNTEAFF. The gene calls are TRBV16 and TRBJ1-1, with a tentative D call TRBD1 (5 bases). Germline CDR1 KGHSY, CDR2 FQNENV. Trimming pared 2 bases from V and 0 bases from J, leaving 10 bases between. CDR3 length equals 15 residues.

The chain employs TRBV7-9 and TRBJ1-3; no reliable D call. V lost 1 base, J lost 7 bases, and 5 bases lay in between. Germline lookup yields CDR1 SEHNR and CDR2 FQNEAQ (reference sequence). The CDR3 totals 12 residues. The CDR3 nucleotides are TGTGCCAGCAGCTTAGGGACTAACACCATATATTTT. As protein: CASSLGTNTIYF. Drawing the rest from reference TRBV7-9 and TRBJ1-3, the complete variable domain is DTGVSQNPRHKITKRGQNVTFRCDPISEHNRLYWYRQTLGQGPEFLTYFQNEAQLEKSRLLSDRFSAERPKGSFSTLEIQRTEQGDSAMYLCASSLGTNTIYFGEGSWLTVV.

V usage is TRBV5-6 and J usage is TRBJ2-3; 10 nucleotides line up with TRBD2. This CDR3 spans 15 amino acids. V was clipped by 5 bases and J by 5 bases; unmatched bases: 8. Germline V gene lookup returns CDR1 SGHDT and CDR2 YYEEEE. The DNA for the CDR3 is TGTGCCAGCAGTCCAGCGGGAGGGCCTCAAGATACGCAGTATTTT. This encodes CASSPAGGPQDTQYF. Complete variable domain (other parts from reference TRBV5-6 and TRBJ2-3): DAGVTQSPTHLIKTRGQQVTLRCSPKSGHDTVSWYQQALGQGPQFIFQYYEEEERQRGNFPDRFSGHQFPNYSSELNVNALLLGDSALYLCASSPAGGPQDTQYFGPGTRLTVL.

The chain carries TRBV18 and TRBJ1-2; TRBD1 matches at 8 bases. CDR3 length equals 14 residues. The V gene end was trimmed by 5 bases and the J gene end by 7 bases; junction bases not matched to a gene: 9. The germline V gene encodes CDR1 KGHSH and CDR2 LQKENI. This CDR3 reads CASSSTGDIGGYTF. The CDR3 DNA sequence: TGTGCCAGCTCATCGACAGGGGATATCGGTGGCTACACCTTC.

The genes are TRBV10-3 and TRBJ2-7, with TRBD1 identical over 7 bases. This CDR3 is built from 13 residues. V lost 3 bases and J lost 6; bases outside the gene matches: 5. The germline V gene has CDR1 ENHRY and CDR2 SYGVKD. CDR3 region: CAISDSRTGEQYF. CDR3 DNA sequence: TGTGCCATCAGTGACTCTAGGACAGGCGAGCAGTACTTC.

The V call is TRBV6-1, the J call TRBJ1-1, with 7 bases aligning to TRBD1. With 7 bases clipped from V and 11 bases from J, the junction kept 13 bases outside the gene matches. The CDR3 covers 13 residues. Germline CDR1 MNHNS, CDR2 SASEGT. CDR3 loop: CASTAGGGLGAFF. As DNA, the CDR3 is TGTGCCAGCACAGCAGGGGGTGGGCTTGGGGCTTTCTTT.

This chain links TRBV19 with TRBJ1-5, with 10 nucleotides matching TRBD1. The CDR3 runs 17 residues. Trimming at V came to 1 base and at J to 4 bases, leaving 7 bases not matched to a gene. CDR1 is LNHDA, CDR2 SQIVND, per germline (reference sequence). CDR3 DNA: TGTGCCAGTAGTATAGCCCCCCGACAGGGGGCAAATCAGCCCCAGCATTTT. This sequence encodes CASSIAPRQGANQPQHF.

This sequence joins TRBV19 and TRBJ1-1; D remains unclear. CDR1 and CDR2 (germline): LNHDA, SQIVND (reference sequence). The CDR3 totals 15 residues. Trimming pared 1 base from V and 0 bases from J, leaving 9 bases between. The CDR3 nucleotides read TGTGCCAGTAGTATAGTCGCAGGAATGAACACTGAAGCTTTCTTT. Amino acids: CASSIVAGMNTEAFF.

J is TRBJ1-2 and V is TRBV5-6, with 9 bases lining up with TRBD1. From germline, CDR1 is SGHDT and CDR2 YYEEEE. CDR3 length: 14 amino acids. Losses at the gene ends were 7 bases for V and 2 bases for J; bases not matched to a gene: 6. The DNA for the CDR3 is TGTGCCAGCCGAAGGACAGGGGCGAACTATGGCTACACCTTC. This sequence encodes CASRRTGANYGYTF.

This chain joins TRBV5-1 and TRBJ1-4; 9 nucleotides align to TRBD1. The trim removed 3 bases at V and 6 bases at J, leaving 12 bases unmatched. Germline-derived CDR1 and CDR2 are SGHRS and YFSETQ. The CDR3 consists of 17 residues. CDR3 sequence: CASSYGDRAQVDEKLFF. The CDR3 DNA follows: TGCGCCAGCAGCTACGGGGACAGGGCGCAGGTGGATGAAAAACTGTTTTTT.

The genes are TRBV28 and TRBJ1-1, with 7 nucleotides matching TRBD1. V was clipped by 4 bases and J by 0 bases; unmatched bases: 8. Per the germline V gene, CDR1 is MDHEN and CDR2 is SYDVKM. The CDR3 consists of 16 residues. For the CDR3, the DNA is TGTGCCAGCAGTTCCCCGGGACAGTTCATGAACACTGAAGCTTTCTTT. This encodes CASSSPGQFMNTEAFF. The variable domain in full, with the rest retrieved from reference TRBV28 and TRBJ1-1, is DVKVTQSSRYLVKRTGEKVFLECVQDMDHENMFWYRQDPGLGLRLIYFSYDVKMKEKGDIPEGYSVSREKKERFSLILESASTNQTSMYLCASSSPGQFMNTEAFFGQGTRLTVV.

This chain connects TRBV7-9 to TRBJ1-5, with 7 bases fitting TRBD1. V lost 5 bases and J lost 3; bases outside the gene matches: 7. CDR3 length equals 15 residues. From germline, CDR1 is SEHNR and CDR2 FQNEAQ (reference sequence). This CDR3 reads CASSPGTDHNQPQHF. The CDR3 DNA reads TGTGCCAGCAGCCCCGGGACAGACCACAATCAGCCCCAGCATTTT. The variable domain in full, with the rest retrieved from reference TRBV7-9 and TRBJ1-5, is DTGVSQNPRHKITKRGQNVTFRCDPISEHNRLYWYRQTLGQGPEFLTYFQNEAQLEKSRLLSDRFSAERPKGSFSTLEIQRTEQGDSAMYLCASSPGTDHNQPQHFGDGTRLSIL.